This TCR beta chain comes out of a study of identical twins. A universal primer binding site was introduced by template switching. The final cDNA contained unique molecular identifiers. One entry per CDR3 protein, called by TCRdb with MiXCR from the 5' RACE reads. The data contain hundreds of thousands of distinct CDR3 sequences, 15% to 20% of them singletons. Study results and caveats: While abundant cord blood beta clonotypes carried fewer insertions, memory repertoires showed no such pattern.

Notes on this clonotype: Its antigen is unidentified.

Every sampled donor was Caucasian and healthy. The CDR3 sequence is 12 residues long. Trimming stripped 3 bases from V and 7 bases from J, with 10 bases between. Germline CDR1 is DFQATT and CDR2 is SNEGSKA (reference sequence). The data were also submitted as part of a second study, on T cells expressing NK-cell markers. From that study: These same clonotypes (in a few donors) also led the CD3+CD56-NKG2C+ fraction.

The clonotype was recovered from a young woman in good health. Sequenced sample: PBMCs. The chain uses TRBV20-1 and TRBJ1-3; D is perhaps TRBD1 (5 bases). The DNA for the CDR3 is TGCAGTGCTAGCAACGGGGGGAACACCATATATTTT. The encoded protein is CSASNGGNTIYF.